This T cell receptor beta chain comes out of a study of regulatory T cells in long-lasting Graves disease. Regarding the study as a whole: Persistent Graves' patients showed less TCR diversity than newly diagnosed patients showed. New patients shared fewer public clonotypes (around 880) than persistent patients did (around 3,000). TRBV28, TRBJ1-2 and TRBJ2-5 emerged as the favored segments in persistent disease.

The time point is: persistent/refractory GD, antithyroid drugs over 5 years with positive TRAb. The TCR library used RNA extracted from PBMCs. Germline V CDR1 and CDR2: SGDLS, YYNGEE. The CDR3 sequence is 14 residues long. About this clonotype itself: Its antigen is currently unknown. A much larger clonotype is one base distant, so this may be a read error.

Through Arm-PCR of CDR3 regions and iRepertoire HTBI primers, TCR beta libraries were built. Via MiXCR, TCRdb re-called the multiplex PCR reads, giving one row per CDR3 protein. The sample includes over 450,000 distinct CDR3 sequences, 20% to 25% of them seen just once. The chain is built from TRBV9 and TRBJ2-7; 11 bases are a match to TRBD1. Sequencing used peripheral blood mononuclear cells (PBMCs), obtained when the disease was refractory, from a patient treated with antithyroid drugs. The origin of this receptor is a female donor with Graves disease. The DNA for the CDR3 is TGTGCCAGCAGCGCTGGACAGGGGGCCTACGAGCGGTACTTC. Translating it yields CASSAGQGAYERYF.